This TCR beta chain was identified during a study of blood T cell repertoires in COVID-19. In the study overall: Donors in the United States, Italy and Spain gave samples during acute or convalescent COVID-19.

Authors' analysis steps: How many nucleated cells were present was estimated from reference gene primer amplification. The table came from immunoSEQ multiplex PCR; TCRdb's copy has only in-frame clones and leaves some out. V and J calls and clone size are copied from that table; D and trimming were computed from the DNA. The sample records around 70,000 clones, more than 75% being singletons. The CDR3 is 14 amino acids. Trimming cost V 5 bases and J 2 bases, with 13 bases left between them. Germline values: CDR1 SGHNT, CDR2 YENEEA. The source material was peripheral blood. The clonotype originates from a human donor in a cohort sampled during active COVID-19. The chain joins TRBV11-3 to TRBJ2-7, with TRBD1 as a possible D gene (5 bases). The CDR3 DNA follows: TGTGCCAGCAGCATGCAAGGGGCCACCTACGAGCAGTACTTC. Protein: CASSMQGATYEQYF.